The 24 T cell receptor beta chains presented below share a single source sample, sequenced in a study of blood T cells in healthy people across ages. Sample-barcoded 5' priming and a J-beta primer mix drove a second PCR of roughly 7 to 11 cycles. TCRdb independently ran MiXCR on the 5' RACE reads; one entry per CDR3 protein. The table lists 650,000 or so distinct CDR3 sequences, 52% of them singletons. Sequenced input: blood. The receptors originated from a woman older than 75 in good health.

On this clonotype: A much larger clone lies a single base off, so this may be a read error. This chain connects TRBV2 to TRBJ2-1; D is unclear. CDR3 size: 15 residues. Per germline, CDR1 SNHLY and CDR2 FYNNEI. The CDR3 sequence is CASNAEQMARNERFF. The CDR3 bases are TGTGCCAGCAATGCGGAACAGATGGCCCGGAATGAGCGGTTCTTC.

The DNA of the CDR3 is TGTGCCAGCAGCAAAGGCACGCAGGATTACGAGCAGTACTTC. This translates into CASSKGTQDYEQYF. The gene calls are TRBV21-1 and TRBJ2-7. TRBV21-1 is listed as a pseudogene. This CDR3 has 14 residues.

Turning to this clonotype: Relative to the germline gene, one junction end is altered; a read error may explain this. Written as DNA, the CDR3 is TGTGCCAGCAGCTTAGTCCTCGACAGGGGAGCGGATGGCCACACCTTC. Translation: CASSLVLDRGADGHTF. The rearrangement uses TRBV7-9 and TRBJ1-2; 8 bases map to TRBD1. This CDR3 has 16 amino acids. CDR1 and CDR2 from the germline V gene are SEHNR and FQNEAQ (reference sequence).

V and J are TRBV6-5 and TRBJ2-3; 15 bases match TRBD2. This CDR3 has 18 amino acids. Germline V CDR1 and CDR2: MNHEY, SVGAGI. The junction had 10 bases not matched to a gene; V was cut back by 5 bases and J by 4 bases. The CDR3 sequence: CASSTTGLAGGRADTQYF. The CDR3, as DNA: TGTGCCAGCAGTACTACCGGACTAGCGGGGGGGAGGGCAGATACGCAGTATTTT.

This clonotype was recorded a few times. The rearrangement joins TRBV5-1 to TRBJ2-3; TRBD2 is a possible D gene (6 bases). This CDR3 has 15 amino acids. Germline-derived CDR1 and CDR2 are SGHRS and YFSETQ. The V and J ends lost 5 bases and 2 bases respectively, with 15 bases between them. CDR3 region: CASRKSGGVTDTQYF. CDR3 in DNA: TGCGCCAGCAGAAAGAGCGGCGGGGTCACAGATACGCAGTATTTT.

This clonotype has just a few counts. The rearrangement links TRBV7-3 to TRBJ2-1; perhaps TRBD2 as D (5 bases). CDR1 and CDR2 from the germline V gene are SGHTA and FQGTGA. CDR3 length: 14 amino acids. Trimming removed 1 base at V and 5 bases at J, with 9 bases between. Written as DNA, the CDR3 is TGTGCCAGCAGCTTAATAGGAGGTGACAATGAGCAGTTCTTC. Translated: CASSLIGGDNEQFF.

Details on this clonotype: A much larger clone differs by one base, so this may be a read error. V and J are TRBV20-1 and TRBJ2-1; a possible D gene is TRBD2 (6 bases). V was pared by 3 bases and J by 3 bases, with 12 bases between. Germline V lookup: CDR1 DFQATT, CDR2 SNEGSKA (reference sequence). The CDR3 totals 14 residues. The CDR3 spells CSARGRLFYNEQFF. The CDR3 nucleotides read TGCAGTGCTAGGGGGAGGCTCTTCTACAATGAGCAGTTCTTC.

The rearrangement joins TRBV20-1 to TRBJ2-7; 10 bases line up with TRBD2. The CDR3 covers 15 residues. V was pared by 6 bases and J by 3 bases, with 11 bases of the junction left unmatched. Germline loops: CDR1 DFQATT, CDR2 SNEGSKA (reference sequence). The CDR3 loop reads CSAPLIAGGSYEQYF. CDR3 nucleotide sequence: TGCAGTGCCCCACTTATAGCGGGGGGAAGCTACGAGCAGTACTTC.

Of note for this clonotype: A much larger clone differs from this one at a single base, so this may be a read error. The chain recombines TRBV5-1 with TRBJ2-1; maybe TRBD1 (6 bases). Germline V gene lookup returns CDR1 SGHRS and CDR2 YFSETQ. V lost 4 bases and J lost 8, with 13 bases in between. The CDR3 is made up of 13 amino acids. The CDR3 DNA sequence: TGCGCCAGCAGCCTAGGACAGAAGGATGAGCAGTTCTTC. It encodes CASSLGQKDEQFF.

Regarding this clonotype: Its ends do not fully match the called genes, so a read error is possible. V gene TRBV20-1 combines with J gene TRBJ1-4, with 7 bases matching TRBD1. Germline CDR1 and CDR2: DFQATT and SNEGSKA (reference sequence). The CDR3 sequence is 14 residues long. The CDR3 reads CSARDYRGGEKLFF. DNA of the CDR3: TGCAGCGCTAGAGATTACAGGGGAGGTGAAAAACTGTTTTTT.

The CDR3 sequence is CASSQGATEEGAPVRTEAFF. DNA of the CDR3: TGCGCCAGCAGCCAAGGAGCCACCGAGGAGGGGGCTCCGGTGAGGACTGAAGCTTTCTTT. V usage is TRBV4-3 and J usage is TRBJ1-1; 7 bases align to TRBD1. Germline CDR1 is LGHNA and CDR2 is YSLEER. This CDR3 contains 20 residues. V dropped 1 base and J dropped 5; count of bases not matched to a gene: 22.

To note about this clonotype: A much larger clone lies a single base off, so this may be a read error. The rearrangement links TRBV28 to TRBJ2-1; no reliable D call. The end of the DNA fits TRBJ2-7 better, so the J call may be wrong. The CDR3 runs to 13 residues. Per the germline V gene, CDR1 is MDHEN and CDR2 is SYDVKM. The CDR3 is CASIGSSYSEQYF. CDR3 nucleotides: TGTGCCAGCATTGGAAGCTCGTACAGTGAGCAGTACTTC.

Of note for this clonotype: Being one base from a much bigger clone, this may be a read error. The V gene is TRBV20-1, the J gene TRBJ2-5, with D tentatively TRBD2 (6 bases). Germline CDR1 is DFQATT and CDR2 is SNEGSKA (reference sequence). The V end lost 3 bases, the J end lost 11 bases, and 19 bases lay between the germline ends. The CDR3 consists of 13 residues. CDR3 nucleotides: TGCAGTGCTAGGCCGAATGGGAGGTTAAAGCAGTACTTC. Encoded protein: CSARPNGRLKQYF.

Ten or more counts support this clonotype. The chain uses TRBV6-4 and TRBJ2-5, with 7 nucleotides matching TRBD1. Germline V gene sequence: CDR1 MRHNA, CDR2 SNTAGT. V lost 0 bases, J lost 1 base, and 17 bases stayed unmatched. The CDR3 sequence is 20 residues long. The DNA of the CDR3 is TGTGCCAGCAGTGACTCGGAGGTGTTAGGGGGCGTACCCTTCCAAGAGACCCAGTACTTC. Protein: CASSDSEVLGGVPFQETQYF.

As to this clonotype: This may be a read error: a much more frequent sequence differs by one nucleotide. This rearrangement joins TRBV29-1 to TRBJ2-7; 7 bases are a match to TRBD1. This CDR3 has 12 residues. V was clipped by 6 bases and J by 7 bases; unmatched bases: 9. Germline V gene data show CDR1 as SQVTM and CDR2 as ANQGSEA. CDR3 nucleotide sequence: TGCAGCGTGAGAACAGGGGTCAATGAGCAGTACTTC. Amino acid sequence: CSVRTGVNEQYF.

There are many counts of this clonotype. The rearrangement uses TRBV6-5 and TRBJ2-5, with D maybe TRBD2 (5 bases). Germline V gives CDR1 MNHEY, CDR2 SVGAGI. The CDR3 is made up of 14 amino acids. Trimming pared 2 bases from V and 7 bases from J, leaving 14 bases between. CDR3 region: CASSYQVLEGTQYF. CDR3 DNA sequence: TGTGCCAGCAGTTACCAAGTATTAGAGGGGACCCAGTACTTC.

For this clonotype: A read error may explain this, as a much larger clone is one base away. This chain joins TRBV10-1 and TRBJ2-7, with D unclear. This CDR3 contains 15 residues. Germline CDR1 WNHNN, CDR2 SYGVQD (reference sequence). V was shortened by 2 bases and J by 2 bases, with 13 bases between the two germline ends. The CDR3 nucleotides are TGCGCCAGCAGTGAGGGCCCGTCTGGTCCCTACGAGCAGTACTTC. Translated: CASSEGPSGPYEQYF.

In this sample, this clonotype turned up a few times. This chain links TRBV6-1 with TRBJ2-1; 12 bases agree with TRBD2. J gave up 7 bases and V 8 bases, and 12 bases lay outside the gene matches. This CDR3 has 16 amino acids. The germline CDR1 and CDR2 sequences are MNHNS and SASEGT. The CDR3 loop reads CASRHPTSGRRNEQFF. In DNA form, the CDR3 reads TGTGCCAGCCGTCATCCGACTAGCGGGAGACGTAATGAGCAGTTCTTC.

Note on this clonotype: It may be a read error: a sequence one base away is much more abundant. The chain links TRBV27 to TRBJ2-7, with D hard to call. CDR1 is MNHEY and CDR2 is SMNVEV in the germline V gene (reference sequence). The CDR3 totals 17 residues. Trimming left V 5 bases short and J 12 bases short, with 32 bases between. CDR3 DNA: TGTGCCAGCAGTCCCGAAGCGTCGCTCTTAGGGTTAGAGACCCTGTACTTC. Its protein product is CASSPEASLLGLETLYF.

V is TRBV7-9 and J is TRBJ2-5, with D tentatively TRBD2 (6 bases). The CDR3 consists of 15 residues. V lost 1 base to trimming and J lost 11 bases, with 20 bases between them. Germline CDR1 reads SEHNR; CDR2 reads FQNEAQ (reference sequence). The CDR3, as DNA: TGTGCCAGCAGCTTAGGGCAGGGAGGTTTGGATGAGCAGTACTTC. Protein sequence: CASSLGQGGLDEQYF. The variable domain in full, completed from reference TRBV7-9 and TRBJ2-5, reads DTGVSQNPRHKITKRGQNVTFRCDPISEHNRLYWYRQTLGQGPEFLTYFQNEAQLEKSRLLSDRFSAERPKGSFSTLEIQRTEQGDSAMYLCASSLGQGGLDEQYFGPGTRLLVL.

V gene TRBV29-1 combines with J gene TRBJ1-1; a weak D match, TRBD1 (6 bases). V was shortened by 7 bases and J by 1 base, with 10 bases between the two germline ends. The CDR3 contains 12 residues. CDR1 SQVTM and CDR2 ANQGSEA come from the germline V gene. CDR3 sequence (DNA): TGCAGCGCGGACAGACCGAACACTGAAGCTTTCTTT. Translation gives CSADRPNTEAFF.

In this sample, this clonotype turned up many times. V and J are TRBV12-3 or TRBV12-4 and TRBJ2-7; D uncertain. The CDR3 is made up of 14 amino acids. V was shortened by 1 base and J by 2 bases, with 9 bases between the two germline ends. This chain's CDR3 is CASSLGYRAYEQYF. The CDR3 DNA follows: TGTGCCAGCAGTTTAGGGTACAGAGCCTACGAGCAGTACTTC.

This clonotype has ten or more counts. The rearrangement uses TRBV27 and TRBJ2-7; tentatively, D is TRBD1 (6 bases). Trimming took off 3 bases at V and 2 bases at J, with 14 bases between the two ends. The CDR3 is made up of 15 amino acids. Germline CDR1 reads MNHEY; CDR2 reads SMNVEV (reference sequence). The CDR3 reads CASSLFGQPPYEQYF. The CDR3 DNA reads TGTGCCAGCAGTTTGTTTGGACAGCCTCCCTACGAGCAGTACTTC.

The V and J genes are TRBV4-2 and TRBJ2-3; 10 bases match TRBD2. The junction had 7 bases not matched to a gene; V was cut back by 1 base and J by 6 bases. This CDR3 is built from 16 residues. Germline CDR1 LGHNA, CDR2 YNFKEQ. The CDR3 DNA follows: TGTGCCAGCAGCCAAGGGCTAGCGGGGGCCTCGGATACGCAGTATTTT. Protein sequence: CASSQGLAGASDTQYF.